This TCR beta chain was obtained from a study of identical twins. Via MiXCR, TCRdb re-called the 5' RACE reads, giving one row per CDR3 protein. The table has hundreds of thousands of distinct CDR3 sequences, around 20% seen once. Germline-derived CDR1 and CDR2 are DFQATT and SNEGSKA (reference sequence). V shed 1 base and J shed 4 bases, with 13 bases lying between them. The CDR3 totals 14 residues. This clonotype has more than one count but fewer than ten. These sequences were also reported in another study, on T cells expressing NK-cell markers. From that paper: These same clonotypes (in a handful of donors) also led the CD3+CD56-NKG2C+ fraction.

This sequence joins TRBV20-1 and TRBJ1-2; perhaps TRBD1 as D (6 bases). The sample consisted of PBMCs. This clonotype was obtained from a young woman in good health. The CDR3, as DNA: TGCAGTGCTAGAGTACAGGGTCGGGGCTATGGCTACACCTTC. This codes for CSARVQGRGYGYTF.